The present T cell receptor (beta chain) was sequenced within a study of T cell changes during pregnancy in multiple sclerosis. Profiled with immunoSEQ multiplex PCR; TCRdb holds only in-frame clones, not every one. The table includes about 39,000 clones, 75% to 95% detected once. The V segment lost 4 bases and the J segment 0 bases; nucleotides outside the gene matches: 5. Germline CDR1 and CDR2: MGHRA and YSYEKL. The CDR3 spans 18 residues. The chain uses TRBV4-1 and TRBJ1-6; 11 bases align to TRBD1. Sequenced material: CD4+ T cells from peripheral blood mononuclear cells, taken in the first trimester of pregnancy. This clonotype was sampled from a female donor in good health, enrolled as a control in a pregnancy study. Here the CDR3 reads CASSLGQGAGSYNSPLHF. In nucleotides, the CDR3 is TGCGCCAGCAGCCTCGGACAGGGGGCAGGCTCCTATAATTCACCCCTCCACTTT.